A single sample is the source of the 30 T cell receptor beta chains below, sequenced in a study of blood T cell repertoires in COVID-19. Method: immunoSEQ multiplex PCR; TCRdb's copy keeps in-frame clones and lacks some. Of a few hundred thousand clones listed, approximately 87% are singletons. Sample: peripheral blood. Receptors originate from a man aged 60 to 69 who had recovered from COVID-19.

J is TRBJ2-2 and V is TRBV6-6, with no clear D. The V gene's germline CDR1 is MNHNY and CDR2 SVGAGI (reference sequence). The CDR3 is made up of 13 amino acids. V was cut by 7 bases and J by 0 bases, with 6 bases left in between. CDR3 region: CASISSNTGELFF. The CDR3, as DNA: TGTGCCAGCATATCCTCGAACACCGGGGAGCTGTTTTTT.

This chain joins TRBV24-1 and TRBJ2-1; 8 bases align to TRBD2. Germline lookup yields CDR1 KGHDR and CDR2 SFDVKD. The V gene end was trimmed by 1 base and the J gene end by 7 bases; junction bases not matched to a gene: 5. The CDR3 runs 15 residues. The CDR3 nucleotides are TGTGCCACCAGTGATTTAGCGGGAGTCAATAATGAGCAGTTCTTC. Encoded protein: CATSDLAGVNNEQFF.

The V gene is TRBV30, the J gene TRBJ2-3; 16 bases match TRBD2. This CDR3 spans 19 amino acids. Germline-derived CDR1 and CDR2 are GTSNPN and SVGIG (reference sequence). V shed 1 base, J shed 5 bases, and the junction held 12 bases outside the gene matches. Here the CDR3 DNA reads TGTGCCTGGAGTGGGGTACCGGGACTAGCGGGGGGGCCGAAAGATACGCAGTATTTT. Translating it yields CAWSGVPGLAGGPKDTQYF. Based on the CDR3 plus reference TRBV30 and TRBJ2-3, the full variable domain is SQTIHQWPATLVQPVGSPLSLECTVEGTSNPNLYWYRQAAGRGLQLLFYSVGIGQISSEVPQNLSASRPQDRQFILSSKKLLLSDSGFYLCAWSGVPGLAGGPKDTQYFGPGTRLTVL.

V is TRBV3-1 (or the pseudogene TRBV3-2) and J is TRBJ2-7, with a tentative D call TRBD1 (6 bases). Trimming took off 6 bases at V and 2 bases at J, with 11 bases between the two ends. Germline CDR1 and CDR2: LGHDT and YNNKEL (reference sequence). The length of the CDR3 is 13 residues. CDR3 protein: CASRKQGPYEQYF. The CDR3 DNA reads TGTGCCAGCAGGAAACAGGGACCCTACGAGCAGTACTTC.

The V gene is TRBV9, the J gene TRBJ1-4; weak D call: TRBD1 (6 bases). This CDR3 contains 15 residues. Germline V gene lookup returns CDR1 SGDLS and CDR2 YYNGEE. The germline V and J ends were trimmed by 3 bases and 4 bases, with 13 bases remaining between them. DNA for the CDR3: TGTGCCAGCAGCGCCCGAGGGGGTAGTAATGAAAAACTGTTTTTT. Protein: CASSARGGSNEKLFF.

The chain recombines TRBV28 with TRBJ1-6, with D perhaps TRBD1 (6 bases). Per the germline V gene, CDR1 is MDHEN and CDR2 is SYDVKM. This CDR3 comprises 15 residues. The V gene lost 8 bases and the J gene lost 10 bases, with 21 bases spanning the gap. CDR3 in DNA: TGTGCCAGCGTCAGGGGTGGAAGGGTTGGCTCACCCCTCCACTTT. Its protein product is CASVRGGRVGSPLHF.

The V and J genes are TRBV5-1 and TRBJ2-7; 13 positions match TRBD2. Trimming took 4 bases from V and 3 from J; bases not matched to a gene: 7. The V gene's germline CDR1 is SGHRS and CDR2 YFSETQ. The CDR3 runs 16 residues. The CDR3 region has the DNA TGCGCCAGCAGCGATGGTGGGACTAGCGGGGACTACGAGCAGTACTTC. Its translation: CASSDGGTSGDYEQYF.

As DNA, the CDR3 is TGTGCCAGCAGTGGGACAAACAATAATTCACCCCTCCACTTT. Amino acids: CASSGTNNNSPLHF. The V call is TRBV2, the J call TRBJ1-6; weak D call: TRBD1 (5 bases). Germline assignment: CDR1 SNHLY and CDR2 FYNNEI. The CDR3 is 14 residues long. V was clipped by 4 bases and J by 5 bases, with 9 bases between them.

On this clone: Other DNA sequences from this sample encode an identical CDR3 as well. V gene TRBV18 combines with J gene TRBJ2-2, with D possibly matching TRBD2 (5 bases). The CDR3 has 14 amino acids. Germline lookup yields CDR1 KGHSH and CDR2 LQKENI. The germline V and J ends were trimmed by 3 bases and 5 bases, with 10 bases remaining between them. The CDR3 sequence: CASSPNAGTGELFF. The CDR3 DNA reads as TGTGCCAGCTCACCGAATGCGGGTACCGGGGAGCTGTTTTTT.

This chain links TRBV28 with TRBJ2-3, with 12 positions matching TRBD1. V lost 7 bases and J lost 7; bases outside the gene matches: 9. The CDR3 is made up of 15 amino acids. The V gene's germline CDR1 is MDHEN and CDR2 SYDVKM. This CDR3 is CASIQGDRGLNTQYF. The CDR3 nucleotides are TGTGCCAGCATCCAGGGGGACAGGGGGCTAAATACGCAGTATTTT. Supplemented by reference TRBV28 and TRBJ2-3, the full variable domain reads DVKVTQSSRYLVKRTGEKVFLECVQDMDHENMFWYRQDPGLGLRLIYFSYDVKMKEKGDIPEGYSVSREKKERFSLILESASTNQTSMYLCASIQGDRGLNTQYFGPGTRLTVL.

In its sample, this clone was seen a few times. The CDR3 is CASSLGQGNTEAFF. For the CDR3, the DNA is TGTGCCAGCAGTTTAGGACAGGGTAACACTGAAGCTTTCTTT. This chain links TRBV6-5 with TRBJ1-1; 8 bases agree with TRBD1. CDR1 is MNHEY and CDR2 is SVGAGI in the germline V gene. After removal of 4 bases from V and 2 bases from J, the junction contained 3 bases not matched to a gene. The CDR3 is 14 residues long.

This clone was found once. The rearrangement uses TRBV28 and TRBJ1-5; tentatively, D is TRBD1 (6 bases). The CDR3 sequence is 13 residues long. Trimming shortened V by 6 bases and J by 7 bases, and 13 bases separated the two germline ends. CDR1 and CDR2 (germline): MDHEN, SYDVKM. CDR3 in amino acids: CASSPGGSQPQHF. Written as DNA, the CDR3 is TGTGCCAGCAGCCCGGGGGGCAGCCAGCCCCAGCATTTT. The full variable domain, with the rest looked up from reference TRBV28 and TRBJ1-5, is DVKVTQSSRYLVKRTGEKVFLECVQDMDHENMFWYRQDPGLGLRLIYFSYDVKMKEKGDIPEGYSVSREKKERFSLILESASTNQTSMYLCASSPGGSQPQHFGDGTRLSIL.

The rearrangement joins TRBV9 to TRBJ1-6, with a weak D call TRBD1 (6 bases). With 0 bases removed from V and 7 bases from J, the gap between germline ends came to 17 bases. CDR3 length equals 17 residues. CDR1 and CDR2 from the germline V gene are SGDLS and YYNGEE. DNA of the CDR3: TGTGCCAGCAGCGTAGGGCAGGGATGGGGGCCCAATTCACCCCTCCACTTT. This encodes CASSVGQGWGPNSPLHF.

This clone was counted a single time. This rearrangement joins TRBV5-6 to TRBJ2-3; the D gene is possibly TRBD2 (5 bases). The CDR3 spans 11 residues. V shed 4 bases and J shed 7 bases, with 7 bases lying between them. The V gene's germline CDR1 is SGHDT and CDR2 YYEEEE. The CDR3 nucleotides are TGTGCCAGCAGCCGGGGTCATACGCAGTATTTT. It yields the protein CASSRGHTQYF.

The V call is TRBV5-1, the J call TRBJ1-1; 9 bases are shared with TRBD1. Germline-derived CDR1 and CDR2 are SGHRS and YFSETQ. The CDR3 has 14 amino acids. With V trimmed by 3 bases and J by 0 bases, 0 bases remained unmatched. Here the CDR3 DNA reads TGCGCCAGCAGCTGGGACAGGGTGAACACTGAAGCTTTCTTT. Amino acid sequence: CASSWDRVNTEAFF.

The CDR3 DNA follows: TGTGCCAGCAAGGGACTAGCGGGACCCTACGAGCAGTACTTC. Its translation is CASKGLAGPYEQYF. This rearrangement joins TRBV28 to TRBJ2-7; 13 nucleotides align to TRBD2. Germline values: CDR1 MDHEN, CDR2 SYDVKM. The length of the CDR3 is 14 residues. The trim removed 7 bases at V and 2 bases at J, leaving 2 bases unmatched.

The chain uses TRBV27 and TRBJ1-1; D remains unclear. This CDR3 is 14 amino acids long. Germline values: CDR1 MNHEY, CDR2 SMNVEV (reference sequence). Trimming left V 2 bases short and J 4 bases short, with 11 bases between. Written as DNA, the CDR3 is TGTGCCAGCAGTTTAGTCGGGTCAGTCACTGAAGCTTTCTTT. Residues: CASSLVGSVTEAFF.

The V and J genes are TRBV7-3 and TRBJ2-1; tentatively, D is TRBD2 (6 bases). The CDR3 has 15 amino acids. With 5 bases removed from V and 9 bases from J, the gap between germline ends came to 20 bases. The germline CDR1 and CDR2 sequences are SGHTA and FQGTGA. Written as DNA, the CDR3 is TGTGCCAGCAGCCCCCGGGACTCTAGTTTCCCTGAGCAGTTCTTC. Protein sequence: CASSPRDSSFPEQFF.

The chain employs TRBV18 and TRBJ2-2; possibly TRBD1 for D (6 bases). Germline CDR1 reads KGHSH; CDR2 reads LQKENI. V lost 1 base and J 4 bases, leaving 13 bases between the germline ends. The CDR3 has 16 residues. CDR3 DNA sequence: TGTGCCAGCTCACCACTTTTGCCGGACAGCACCGGGGAGCTGTTTTTT. Amino acids: CASSPLLPDSTGELFF.

This clone has just one count. The V and J genes are TRBV7-9 and TRBJ2-5; D perhaps matches TRBD1 (6 bases). Germline V gives CDR1 SEHNR, CDR2 FQNEAQ (reference sequence). The germline V and J ends were trimmed by 2 bases and 5 bases, with 6 bases remaining between them. The CDR3 has 12 amino acids. The CDR3 loop is CASSLQGETQYF. As DNA, the CDR3 is TGTGCCAGCAGCTTACAGGGGGAGACCCAGTACTTC. The entire variable domain, with the rest obtained from reference TRBV7-9 and TRBJ2-5, is as follows: DTGVSQNPRHKITKRGQNVTFRCDPISEHNRLYWYRQTLGQGPEFLTYFQNEAQLEKSRLLSDRFSAERPKGSFSTLEIQRTEQGDSAMYLCASSLQGETQYFGPGTRLLVL.

Turning to this clone: One base away lies a much larger clone, so this may be a sequencing read error. The chain uses TRBV7-3 and TRBJ2-3; 12 positions agree with TRBD2. The CDR3 sequence is 15 residues long. Germline assignment: CDR1 SGHTA and CDR2 FQGTGA. V shed 6 bases and J 3 bases; nucleotides not matched to a gene: 4. CDR3 nucleotide sequence: TGTGCCAGCAGGAAGACTAGCGGGGGTACAGATACGCAGTATTTT. This codes for CASRKTSGGTDTQYF.

The CDR3 coding sequence is TGTGCCAGCAGCGATACAGGGCATGAAAAACTGTTTTTT. Protein product: CASSDTGHEKLFF. This sequence joins TRBV7-2 and TRBJ1-4, with D possibly being TRBD1 (6 bases). With 5 bases removed from V and 6 bases from J, the gap between germline ends came to 10 bases. CDR3 size: 13 residues. CDR1 SGHTA and CDR2 FQGNSA come from the germline V gene. The variable domain in full, completed from reference TRBV7-2 and TRBJ1-4, reads GAGVSQSPSNKVTEKGKDVELRCDPISGHTALYWYRQSLGQGLEFLIYFQGNSAPDKSGLPSDRFSAERTGGSVSTLTIQRTQQEDSAVYLCASSDTGHEKLFFGSGTQLSVL.

This clone was seen only once. V is TRBV7-5 and J is TRBJ1-4; the table assigns TRBD1, which was not confirmed against the DNA. TRBV7-5 has pseudogene status. The CDR3 length is 18 residues. The CDR3 region has the DNA TGTGCCAGAAGCCCCCCCCCAAGACAGGGTTCTTGTTTGGAAAAACTGTTTTTT. Its translation is CARSPPPRQGSCLEKLFF.

The V call is TRBV28, the J call TRBJ2-5; the D gene is possibly TRBD2 (7 bases). Trimming cost V 6 bases and J 5 bases, with 13 bases left between them. The CDR3 is 13 residues long. Germline values: CDR1 MDHEN, CDR2 SYDVKM. CDR3 sequence (DNA): TGTGCCAGCAGCCCCGGGGGGCGGGAGACCCAGTACTTC. It codes for CASSPGGRETQYF.

J is TRBJ2-7 and V is TRBV3-1 (or the pseudogene TRBV3-2), with a weak D call TRBD2 (6 bases). V lost 1 base and J lost 3, with 10 bases in between. The CDR3 extends over 14 amino acids. The V gene's germline CDR1 is LGHDT and CDR2 YNNKEL (reference sequence). The CDR3 protein is CASSQAGARYEQYF. Here the CDR3 DNA reads TGTGCCAGCAGCCAAGCGGGAGCACGCTACGAGCAGTACTTC.

V usage is TRBV12-1 and J usage is TRBJ2-1; TRBD2 is taken as the D call from the table, unchecked against the DNA. TRBV12-1 is a documented pseudogene. This CDR3 region has 19 residues. The DNA of the CDR3 is TGTGCCAGCAGCTATGAAGGACTAGCGGGAGGGGAGGTTTTGGATGAGCAGTTCTTC. This codes for CASSYEGLAGGEVLDEQFF.

The V gene is TRBV5-6, the J gene TRBJ2-1; 13 nucleotides match TRBD2. CDR1 is SGHDT, CDR2 YYEEEE, per germline. V trimming: 5 bases; J trimming: 1 base; junction bases outside the gene matches: 9. The CDR3 covers 18 residues. This chain's CDR3 is CASRSGTSGTPSYNEQFF. CDR3 coding DNA: TGTGCCAGCAGATCCGGGACTAGCGGGACGCCTTCCTACAATGAGCAGTTCTTC.

The chain uses TRBV25-1 and TRBJ1-4; the D is unclear. The germline CDR1 and CDR2 sequences are MGHDK and SYGVNS. Trimming left V 3 bases short and J 0 bases short, with 5 bases between. The CDR3 runs to 14 residues. The CDR3 loop is CASSDTATNEKLFF. DNA for the CDR3: TGTGCCAGCAGTGACACAGCAACTAATGAAAAACTGTTTTTT.

The rearrangement links TRBV5-4 to TRBJ1-1; 11 nucleotides match TRBD1. V lost 4 bases and J lost 1; bases outside the gene matches: 6. The CDR3 length is 16 residues. The germline gives CDR1 SGHNT, CDR2 YYREEE (reference sequence). The CDR3 loop is CASSRGQGARNTEAFF. CDR3 DNA sequence: TGTGCCAGCAGCCGCGGACAGGGGGCACGGAACACTGAAGCTTTCTTT.

This chain joins TRBV24-1 and TRBJ1-3, with 10 bases identical to TRBD1. The junction had 8 bases not matched to a gene; V was cut back by 4 bases and J by 0 bases. The CDR3 spans 18 residues. Germline V gene lookup returns CDR1 KGHDR and CDR2 SFDVKD. The CDR3 sequence is CATSDSGQGKSSGNTIYF. CDR3 DNA: TGTGCCACCAGTGACTCGGGACAGGGGAAAAGCTCTGGAAACACCATATATTTT.